This T cell receptor (beta chain) was sequenced in a study of CD8 T cells in ankylosing spondylitis. TCRdb reprocessed the 5' RACE reads via MiXCR and lists one record per CDR3 protein. The data show some 250,000 distinct CDR3 sequences, with 20% to 30% seen just once and roughly 0.6% held by the top ten. The CDR3 runs 17 residues. The germline V gene encodes CDR1 SGHTA and CDR2 FQGTGA. V was clipped by 5 bases and J by 0 bases; unmatched bases: 10. Sequenced input: blood, either unsorted or a sorted T cell fraction (not recorded which). The TCR originated in a male donor with ankylosing spondylitis or in good health (not recorded which). This chain links TRBV7-3 with TRBJ1-5, with 7 bases identical to TRBD1. For the CDR3, the DNA is TGTGCCAGCAGCGTATGGGACAGACACGATAGCAATCAGCCCCAGCATTTT. This codes for CASSVWDRHDSNQPQHF.